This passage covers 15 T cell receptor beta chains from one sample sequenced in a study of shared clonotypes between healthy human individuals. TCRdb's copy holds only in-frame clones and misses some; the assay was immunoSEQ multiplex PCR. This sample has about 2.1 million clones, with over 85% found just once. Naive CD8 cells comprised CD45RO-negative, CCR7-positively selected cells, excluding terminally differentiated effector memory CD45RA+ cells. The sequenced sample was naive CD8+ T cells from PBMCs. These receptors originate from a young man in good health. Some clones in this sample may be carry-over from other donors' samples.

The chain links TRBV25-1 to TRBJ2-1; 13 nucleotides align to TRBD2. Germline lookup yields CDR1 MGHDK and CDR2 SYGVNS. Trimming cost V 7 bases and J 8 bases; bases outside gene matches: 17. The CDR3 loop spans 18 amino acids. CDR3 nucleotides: TGTGCCAGCACTGGGGGGACTAGCGGGATGGCCCTAGTGTATGAGCAGTTCTTC. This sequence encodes CASTGGTSGMALVYEQFF.

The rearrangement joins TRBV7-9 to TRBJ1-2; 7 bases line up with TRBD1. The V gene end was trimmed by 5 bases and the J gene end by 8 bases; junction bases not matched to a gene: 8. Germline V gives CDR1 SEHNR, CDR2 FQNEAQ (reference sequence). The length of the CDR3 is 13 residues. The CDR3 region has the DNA TGTGCCAGCAGCGGAGACAGGGCCTACGGCTACACCTTC. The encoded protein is CASSGDRAYGYTF.

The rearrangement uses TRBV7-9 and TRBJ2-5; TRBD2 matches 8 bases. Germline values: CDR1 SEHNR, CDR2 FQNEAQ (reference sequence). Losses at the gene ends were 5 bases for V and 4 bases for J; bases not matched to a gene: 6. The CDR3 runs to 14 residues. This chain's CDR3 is CASSQALAGETQYF. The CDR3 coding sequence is TGTGCCAGCAGCCAGGCCCTAGCGGGAGAGACCCAGTACTTC.

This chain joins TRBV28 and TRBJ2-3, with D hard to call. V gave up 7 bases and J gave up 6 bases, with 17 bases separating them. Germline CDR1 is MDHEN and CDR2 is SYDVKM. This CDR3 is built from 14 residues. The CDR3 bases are TGTGCCAGCACCATCAGGCTAGTCCGGGATACGCAGTATTTT. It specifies CASTIRLVRDTQYF.

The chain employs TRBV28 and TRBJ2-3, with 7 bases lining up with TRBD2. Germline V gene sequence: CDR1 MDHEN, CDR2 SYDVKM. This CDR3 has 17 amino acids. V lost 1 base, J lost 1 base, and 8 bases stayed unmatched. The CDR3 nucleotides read TGTGCCAGCAGTTTATTGGGAGGGCCGACGGGCACAGATACGCAGTATTTT. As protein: CASSLLGGPTGTDTQYF.

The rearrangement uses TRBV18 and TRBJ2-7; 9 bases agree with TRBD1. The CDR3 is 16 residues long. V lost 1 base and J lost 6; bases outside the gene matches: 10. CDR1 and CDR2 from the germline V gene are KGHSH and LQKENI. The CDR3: CASSPRTRDRAREQYF. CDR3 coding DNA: TGTGCCAGCTCACCACGGACGCGGGACAGGGCGCGCGAGCAGTACTTC.

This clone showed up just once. CDR3 sequence (DNA): TGTGCCAGCAGTCCCCAGGTCAGCCACTCCTACAATGAGCAGTTCTTC. Its protein is CASSPQVSHSYNEQFF. The rearrangement joins TRBV27 to TRBJ2-1; D remains ambiguous. The CDR3 extends over 16 amino acids. Trimming removed 5 bases from V and 0 bases from J, with 14 bases in between. From germline, CDR1 is MNHEY and CDR2 SMNVEV (reference sequence).

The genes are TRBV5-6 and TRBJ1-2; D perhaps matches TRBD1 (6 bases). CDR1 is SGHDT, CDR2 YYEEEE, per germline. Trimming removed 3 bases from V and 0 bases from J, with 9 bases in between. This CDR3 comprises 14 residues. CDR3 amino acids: CASSSGTSNYGYTF. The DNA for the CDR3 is TGTGCCAGCAGCTCCGGGACATCTAACTATGGCTACACCTTC.

The CDR3 spells CAISGGFSYNEQFF. CDR3 DNA: TGTGCCATCAGTGGCGGGTTCTCCTACAATGAGCAGTTCTTC. This chain joins TRBV10-3 and TRBJ2-1; weak D call: TRBD2 (5 bases). The CDR3 covers 14 residues. The ends were cut back, 4 bases at V and 0 bases at J, with 7 bases in the middle. Germline loops: CDR1 ENHRY, CDR2 SYGVKD.

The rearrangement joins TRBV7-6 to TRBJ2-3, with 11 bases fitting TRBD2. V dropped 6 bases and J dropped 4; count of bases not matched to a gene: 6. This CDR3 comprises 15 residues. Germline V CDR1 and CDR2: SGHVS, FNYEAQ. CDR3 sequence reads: CASRVLAGVADTQYF. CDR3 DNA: TGTGCCAGCAGGGTACTAGCGGGAGTAGCAGATACGCAGTATTTT.

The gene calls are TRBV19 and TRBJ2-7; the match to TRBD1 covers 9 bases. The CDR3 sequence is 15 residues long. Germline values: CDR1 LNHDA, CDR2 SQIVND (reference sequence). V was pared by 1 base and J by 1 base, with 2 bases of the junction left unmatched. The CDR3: CASSIADRGSYEQYF. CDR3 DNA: TGTGCCAGTAGTATAGCTGACAGGGGGTCCTACGAGCAGTACTTC.

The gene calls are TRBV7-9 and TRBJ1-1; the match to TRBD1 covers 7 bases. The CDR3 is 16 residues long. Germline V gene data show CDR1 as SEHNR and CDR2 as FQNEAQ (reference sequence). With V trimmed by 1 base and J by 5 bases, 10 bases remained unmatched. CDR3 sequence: CASSLGVRSGGTEAFF. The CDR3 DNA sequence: TGTGCCAGCAGCTTAGGGGTTCGGTCAGGGGGGACTGAAGCTTTCTTT. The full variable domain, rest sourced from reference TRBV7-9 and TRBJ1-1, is DTGVSQNPRHKITKRGQNVTFRCDPISEHNRLYWYRQTLGQGPEFLTYFQNEAQLEKSRLLSDRFSAERPKGSFSTLEIQRTEQGDSAMYLCASSLGVRSGGTEAFFGQGTRLTVV.

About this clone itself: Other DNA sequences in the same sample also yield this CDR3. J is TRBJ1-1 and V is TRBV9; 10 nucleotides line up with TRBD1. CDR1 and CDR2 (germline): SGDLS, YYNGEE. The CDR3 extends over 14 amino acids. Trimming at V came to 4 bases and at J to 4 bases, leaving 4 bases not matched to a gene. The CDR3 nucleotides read TGTGCCAGCAGCCCGGGGGACAGGGGCACTGAAGCTTTCTTT. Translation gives CASSPGDRGTEAFF.

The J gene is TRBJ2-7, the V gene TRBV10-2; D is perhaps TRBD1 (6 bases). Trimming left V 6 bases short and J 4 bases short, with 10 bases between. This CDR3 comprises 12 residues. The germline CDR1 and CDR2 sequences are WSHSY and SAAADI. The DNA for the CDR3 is TGCGCCAGCAGCCCGGGGACATACGAGCAGTACTTC. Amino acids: CASSPGTYEQYF.

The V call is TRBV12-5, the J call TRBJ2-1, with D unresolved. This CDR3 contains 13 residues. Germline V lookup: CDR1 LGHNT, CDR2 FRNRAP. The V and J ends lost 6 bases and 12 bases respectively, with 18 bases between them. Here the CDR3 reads CASGGPQGRVQFF. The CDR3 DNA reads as TGTGCTAGTGGGGGTCCTCAAGGCCGCGTGCAGTTCTTC.